A single sample is the source of the 17 T cell receptor beta chains below, sequenced in a study of T cells in localized non-small cell lung cancer. TCRdb's table, derived via immunoSEQ multiplex PCR, lists solely in-frame clones and lacks some. The sample gives 70,000 to 100,000 clones, more than 70% of which show up once; roughly 9.8% is in the top ten. Source: peripheral blood, taken before any cancer treatment. Receptor source: a female donor older than 55 with stage I lung adenocarcinoma.

The chain carries TRBV7-8 and TRBJ2-1, with TRBD2 identical over 8 bases. The germline V gene encodes CDR1 SGHVS and CDR2 FQNEAQ. Trimming removed 5 bases from V and 4 bases from J; junction bases left unmatched: 7. The CDR3 has 15 residues. The CDR3, as DNA: TGTGCCAGCAGCCCGACTAGCGCCCGATACAATGAGCAGTTCTTC. Translating it yields CASSPTSARYNEQFF.

The V and J genes are TRBV7-8 and TRBJ2-7; D is unclear. This CDR3 region has 12 residues. The V end lost 0 bases, the J end lost 11 bases, and 11 bases lay between the germline ends. CDR1 and CDR2 (germline): SGHVS, FQNEAQ. CDR3 coding DNA: TGTGCCAGCAGCTTAGCGATGCAAGAAAAGTACTTC. Translated: CASSLAMQEKYF.

V is TRBV7-9 and J is TRBJ2-7; 7 bases line up with TRBD1. This CDR3 comprises 16 residues. The J segment lost 4 bases and the V segment lost 5 bases, leaving 14 bases of the junction unmatched. CDR1 and CDR2 from the germline V gene are SEHNR and FQNEAQ (reference sequence). As DNA, the CDR3 is TGTGCCAGCAGCACCCATTCGGTAACAGGGGCGTACGAGCAGTACTTC. Translated: CASSTHSVTGAYEQYF.

V usage is TRBV6-1 and J usage is TRBJ2-7, with TRBD2 matching over 9 bases. The CDR3 consists of 15 residues. J was trimmed by 3 bases and V by 5 bases; bases with no gene match: 8. Germline loops: CDR1 MNHNS, CDR2 SASEGT. In DNA, the CDR3 is TGTGCCAGCAGTCTAATCGGGACTAGCAACTACGAGCAGTACTTC. Translated: CASSLIGTSNYEQYF.

The rearrangement uses TRBV6-5 and TRBJ1-5; D possibly corresponds to TRBD1 (5 bases). Trimming removed 2 bases from V and 5 bases from J, with 13 bases in between. Germline V gene data show CDR1 as MNHEY and CDR2 as SVGAGI. The CDR3 consists of 15 residues. DNA for the CDR3: TGTGCCAGCAGTTACAGGGCAGGGCTGGATCAGCCCCAGCATTTT. It translates to CASSYRAGLDQPQHF.

J is TRBJ2-1 and V is TRBV18, with 9 positions matching TRBD1. Germline CDR1 reads KGHSH; CDR2 reads LQKENI. V lost 3 bases and J lost 0; bases outside the gene matches: 6. The length of the CDR3 is 17 residues. The CDR3 DNA reads as TGTGCCAGCTCACCTCTCTGGACAGGGGACTCCTACAATGAGCAGTTCTTC. Its translation is CASSPLWTGDSYNEQFF.

This clone showed up just a few times. The chain combines TRBV5-4 with TRBJ2-7, with 11 nucleotides matching TRBD2. CDR3 length: 15 residues. V gave up 1 base and J gave up 3 bases; unmatched junction bases: 3. CDR1 is SGHNT and CDR2 is YYREEE in the germline V gene (reference sequence). CDR3 in amino acids: CASSLPSGGIYEQYF. The DNA of the CDR3 is TGTGCCAGCAGCTTGCCTAGCGGGGGGATCTACGAGCAGTACTTC.

The DNA of the CDR3 is TGTGCCAGCAGTGAAGCCCCGAGCACGCAGTATTTT. It encodes CASSEAPSTQYF. This sequence joins TRBV2 and TRBJ2-3, with D unresolved. The ends were cut back, 0 bases at V and 9 bases at J, with 7 bases in the middle. CDR1 and CDR2 from the germline V gene are SNHLY and FYNNEI. The CDR3 loop spans 12 amino acids.

The chain couples TRBV30 to TRBJ1-4; D unclear. CDR1 and CDR2 from the germline V gene are GTSNPN and SVGIG (reference sequence). Trimming removed 0 bases at V and 5 bases at J, with 7 bases between. This CDR3 contains 13 residues. CDR3 in DNA: TGTGCCTGGAGTGTGTCTGGAAATGAAAAACTGTTTTTT. It encodes CAWSVSGNEKLFF. Filled out from reference TRBV30 and TRBJ1-4, the complete variable domain reads SQTIHQWPATLVQPVGSPLSLECTVEGTSNPNLYWYRQAAGRGLQLLFYSVGIGQISSEVPQNLSASRPQDRQFILSSKKLLLSDSGFYLCAWSVSGNEKLFFGSGTQLSVL.

This clone is a singleton in its sample. The rearrangement joins TRBV7-2 to TRBJ1-2, with a possible D match to TRBD1 (5 bases). The CDR3 covers 11 residues. Between the trimmed V and J ends, which lost 4 bases and 13 bases, there was a span of 13 bases. The V gene's germline CDR1 is SGHTA and CDR2 FQGNSA. CDR3 in DNA: TGTGCCAGCAGCTCCCAGGGAATCTGCACCTTC. It codes for CASSSQGICTF.

The chain has TRBV7-3 and TRBJ2-5; 7 bases match TRBD1. Germline V CDR1 and CDR2: SGHTA, FQGTGA. V was pared by 3 bases and J by 0 bases, with 1 base of the junction left unmatched. This CDR3 region has 14 residues. The CDR3 sequence: CASSLTGNQETQYF. The CDR3 coding sequence is TGTGCCAGCAGCTTGACAGGGAACCAAGAGACCCAGTACTTC.

This chain uses TRBV10-3 with TRBJ2-1; D perhaps matches TRBD2 (6 bases). Germline V gene sequence: CDR1 ENHRY, CDR2 SYGVKD. Trimming left V 5 bases short and J 5 bases short, with 13 bases between. The CDR3 is 14 amino acids. The CDR3 DNA is TGTGCCATCAGTCCCGGGACTGGTAACAATGAGCAGTTCTTC. Its protein product is CAISPGTGNNEQFF.

The rearrangement joins TRBV5-1 to TRBJ2-2; D might be TRBD1 or TRBD2, each matching 5 bases. CDR3 length: 14 amino acids. The ends were cut back, 6 bases at V and 3 bases at J, with 12 bases in the middle. Germline V CDR1 and CDR2: SGHRS, YFSETQ. The CDR3 DNA follows: TGCGCCAGCAACGAACAGGAGGACACCGGGGAGCTGTTTTTT. Protein product: CASNEQEDTGELFF.

The chain is built from TRBV6-1 and TRBJ1-1; D is possibly TRBD1 (5 bases). V lost 4 bases and J 4 bases, leaving 13 bases between the germline ends. The germline gives CDR1 MNHNS, CDR2 SASEGT. This CDR3 contains 14 residues. The DNA of the CDR3 is TGTGCCAGCAGTGTCGGAGGGGTAAGCACTGAAGCTTTCTTT. Encoded protein: CASSVGGVSTEAFF.

On this clone: At one end, the junction sequence differs from germline, possibly due to a read error. The chain combines TRBV11-3 with TRBJ1-1; D remains ambiguous. CDR3 length equals 15 residues. CDR1 is SGHNT and CDR2 is YENEEA in the germline V gene. CDR3 DNA sequence: TGTGCCAGCAGCCTAGATCCGGCGGCGAACACTGAAGCTTTCTTT. Its translation is CASSLDPAANTEAFF. Full variable domain (remainder filled in from reference TRBV11-3 and TRBJ1-1): EAGVVQSPRYKIIEKKQPVAFWCNPISGHNTLYWYLQNLGQGPELLIRYENEEAVDDSQLPKDRFSAERLKGVDSTLKIQPAELGDSAVYLCASSLDPAANTEAFFGQGTRLTVV.

V usage is TRBV14 and J usage is TRBJ2-2; D call uncertain. Trimming removed 5 bases at V and 2 bases at J, with 9 bases between. This CDR3 contains 14 residues. Germline V gene sequence: CDR1 SGHDN, CDR2 FVKESK. Here the CDR3 DNA reads TGTGCCAGCAGCTACCTAGACAACACCGGGGAGCTGTTTTTT. The encoded protein is CASSYLDNTGELFF.

The genes are TRBV4-3 and TRBJ2-5; D gene uncertain. Germline V CDR1 and CDR2: LGHNA, YSLEER. V shed 0 bases and J shed 0 bases, with 8 bases lying between them. There are 15 residues in the CDR3. The CDR3 sequence is CASSQEGANQETQYF. DNA of the CDR3: TGCGCCAGCAGCCAAGAAGGAGCAAACCAAGAGACCCAGTACTTC.